Shown below are 22 T cell receptor beta chains from a single sample sequenced in a study of blood T cell repertoires in COVID-19. Clones were sequenced by immunoSEQ multiplex PCR, and TCRdb holds only the in-frame ones, with some missing. The sample carries more than 150,000 clones, 75% to 90% recorded once. What was sequenced was PBMCs or T cells enriched from blood (not recorded which). These receptors all come from a woman aged 25-40 years who had recovered from COVID-19.

The rearrangement links TRBV30 to TRBJ2-7, with 8 bases identical to TRBD2. The J segment lost 0 bases and the V segment lost 1 base, leaving 8 bases of the junction unmatched. Germline V lookup: CDR1 GTSNPN, CDR2 SVGIG (reference sequence). The CDR3 is 16 amino acids. The CDR3 sequence is CAWSGLNSGSSYEQYF. CDR3 DNA sequence: TGTGCCTGGAGTGGCCTAAACAGCGGGAGCTCCTACGAGCAGTACTTC. Variable domain in full (rest from reference TRBV30 and TRBJ2-7): SQTIHQWPATLVQPVGSPLSLECTVEGTSNPNLYWYRQAAGRGLQLLFYSVGIGQISSEVPQNLSASRPQDRQFILSSKKLLLSDSGFYLCAWSGLNSGSSYEQYFGPGTRLTVT.

The chain carries TRBV14 and TRBJ1-2; D not certain. The CDR3 is made up of 12 amino acids. Trimming stripped 4 bases from V and 3 bases from J, with 6 bases between. CDR1 and CDR2 (germline): SGHDN, FVKESK. CDR3 sequence reads: CASSLNHYGYTF. Here the CDR3 DNA reads TGTGCCAGCAGCCTTAATCACTATGGCTACACCTTC.

The chain uses TRBV27 and TRBJ1-2; perhaps TRBD1 as D (5 bases). The CDR3 is 12 amino acids. CDR1 MNHEY and CDR2 SMNVEV come from the germline V gene (reference sequence). Trimming removed 5 bases at V and 7 bases at J, with 11 bases between. The CDR3 nucleotides are TGTGCCAGCAGTCCCCCTAGGGGTGGCTACACCTTC. Translating it yields CASSPPRGGYTF.

The gene calls are TRBV4-2 and TRBJ2-3, with 12 bases aligning to TRBD2. V gave up 5 bases and J gave up 3 bases; unmatched junction bases: 6. Germline V gene lookup returns CDR1 LGHNA and CDR2 YNFKEQ. CDR3 length equals 16 residues. The CDR3 nucleotides are TGTGCCAGCAGCGTCCTAGCGGGAGGGGGAACAGATACGCAGTATTTT. Encoded protein: CASSVLAGGGTDTQYF.

Here the CDR3 reads CASSIKGATQPQHF. In nucleotides, the CDR3 is TGTGCCAGTAGTATAAAGGGGGCAACTCAGCCCCAGCATTTT. The rearrangement uses TRBV19 and TRBJ1-5, with 7 bases that match TRBD1. With 2 bases clipped from V and 6 bases from J, the junction kept 4 bases outside the gene matches. Germline loops: CDR1 LNHDA, CDR2 SQIVND (reference sequence). This CDR3 has 14 residues. Combining the CDR3 with reference TRBV19 and TRBJ1-5 gives the whole variable domain DGGITQSPKYLFRKEGQNVTLSCEQNLNHDAMYWYRQDPGQGLRLIYYSQIVNDFQKGDIAEGYSVSREKKESFPLTVTSAQKNPTAFYLCASSIKGATQPQHFGDGTRLSIL.

The chain combines TRBV6-1 with TRBJ1-5; TRBD1 might be the D (6 bases). With 2 bases removed from V and 2 bases from J, the gap between germline ends came to 13 bases. The CDR3 is 16 residues long. Germline V lookup: CDR1 MNHNS, CDR2 SASEGT. As DNA, the CDR3 is TGTGCCAGCAGTGAACGACAGGACCTTCGCAATCAGCCCCAGCATTTT. Residues: CASSERQDLRNQPQHF.

The chain links TRBV7-2 to TRBJ2-1; 11 bases fit TRBD2. V lost 3 bases and J lost 8; bases outside the gene matches: 6. CDR3 size: 15 residues. Germline CDR1 reads SGHTA; CDR2 reads FQGNSA. As DNA, the CDR3 is TGTGCCAGCAGCTTGTTGACTAGCGGGAAATATGAGCAGTTCTTC. This translates into CASSLLTSGKYEQFF.

Only a few counts were recorded for this clone. This rearrangement joins TRBV6-1 to TRBJ1-5; no definite D call. CDR1 is MNHNS, CDR2 SASEGT, per germline. V was shortened by 1 base and J by 1 base, with 5 bases between the two germline ends. CDR3 length: 14 residues. CDR3 bases: TGTGCCAGCAGTGAAGATGAGAGCAATCAGCCCCAGCATTTT. It specifies CASSEDESNQPQHF.

The chain has TRBV5-1 and TRBJ2-6; D gene unclear. The ends were cut back, 6 bases at V and 0 bases at J, with 4 bases in the middle. The CDR3 consists of 13 residues. Germline CDR1 SGHRS, CDR2 YFSETQ. CDR3 sequence: CASKASGANVLTF. CDR3 nucleotides: TGCGCCAGCAAAGCCTCTGGGGCCAACGTCCTGACTTTC.

The V gene is TRBV5-4, the J gene TRBJ1-4; D gene ambiguous. Trimming took 0 bases from V and 6 from J, leaving 12 bases between them. The CDR3 has 15 residues. Germline CDR1 reads SGHNT; CDR2 reads YYREEE (reference sequence). The CDR3 DNA reads TGTGCCAGCAGCTTGGGCGGGCAACTCGATGAAAAACTGTTTTTT. Protein sequence: CASSLGGQLDEKLFF.

The chain joins TRBV6-6 to TRBJ2-7, with 10 bases lining up with TRBD1. CDR1 and CDR2 (germline): MNHNY, SVGAGI (reference sequence). V shed 4 bases and J 7 bases; nucleotides not matched to a gene: 7. The CDR3 is 14 amino acids. CDR3: CASSSGTGAGEQYF. The DNA of the CDR3 is TGTGCCAGCAGTTCCGGGACAGGGGCGGGAGAGCAGTACTTC.

V and J are TRBV7-6 and TRBJ1-1, with D tentatively TRBD1 (5 bases). The germline V gene has CDR1 SGHVS and CDR2 FNYEAQ. Trimming cost V 2 bases and J 2 bases, with 12 bases left between them. The CDR3 consists of 15 residues. The CDR3 nucleotides are TGTGCCAGCAGCTTATTCCGTGGGGCTAACACTGAAGCTTTCTTT. Its translation is CASSLFRGANTEAFF.

In DNA, the CDR3 is TGCAGCGGGCGGACAGGGGCCGTTCAAGCTTTCTTT. It specifies CSGRTGAVQAFF. The chain is built from TRBV29-1 and TRBJ1-1; TRBD1 matches at 9 bases. CDR1 SQVTM and CDR2 ANQGSEA come from the germline V gene. The V segment lost 7 bases and the J segment 9 bases; nucleotides outside the gene matches: 9. CDR3 length: 12 amino acids.

This chain's CDR3 is CASSRDRVRYGYTF. The CDR3 nucleotides read TGTGCCAGCAGCCGGGACAGGGTTAGATATGGCTACACCTTC. This rearrangement joins TRBV6-5 to TRBJ1-2; 9 nucleotides align to TRBD1. The germline V gene has CDR1 MNHEY and CDR2 SVGAGI. Losses at the gene ends were 6 bases for V and 5 bases for J; bases not matched to a gene: 7. This CDR3 has 14 residues.

The chain links TRBV10-3 to TRBJ2-7; 9 bases agree with TRBD1. The ends lost 11 bases at V and 2 bases at J; junction bases unmatched: 4. The CDR3 runs to 12 residues. CDR1 ENHRY and CDR2 SYGVKD come from the germline V gene. This CDR3 is CAVGTGTYEQYF. CDR3 sequence (DNA): TGTGCCGTAGGGACAGGGACCTACGAGCAGTACTTC.

This rearrangement joins TRBV27 to TRBJ1-6; perhaps TRBD1 as D (5 bases). CDR3 size: 15 residues. V was cut by 6 bases and J by 9 bases, with 18 bases left in between. Germline V gives CDR1 MNHEY, CDR2 SMNVEV (reference sequence). Here the CDR3 reads CASRTMPPGGSPLHF. The CDR3 DNA reads as TGTGCCAGCAGGACCATGCCCCCCGGGGGTTCACCCCTCCACTTT.

This rearrangement joins TRBV10-3 to TRBJ2-7; D is perhaps TRBD2 (6 bases). The CDR3 sequence is 14 residues long. V lost 4 bases to trimming and J lost 2 bases, with 12 bases between them. Germline CDR1 is ENHRY and CDR2 is SYGVKD. This chain's CDR3 is CAISGNGGTYEQYF. CDR3 DNA: TGTGCCATCAGTGGCAACGGGGGAACCTACGAGCAGTACTTC.

This sequence joins TRBV2 and TRBJ2-3; 10 positions agree with TRBD1. V gave up 6 bases and J gave up 3 bases; unmatched junction bases: 3. The CDR3 sequence is 14 residues long. Per the germline V gene, CDR1 is SNHLY and CDR2 is FYNNEI. The CDR3 is CASSRDRGTDTQYF. The CDR3 nucleotides are TGTGCCAGCAGCCGGGACAGGGGTACAGATACGCAGTATTTT.

The V gene is TRBV6-5, the J gene TRBJ1-2; 8 nucleotides agree with TRBD1. V was clipped by 6 bases and J by 6 bases; unmatched bases: 6. This CDR3 region has 13 residues. Germline V gives CDR1 MNHEY, CDR2 SVGAGI. This CDR3 is CASRHRGEDGYTF. DNA for the CDR3: TGTGCCAGCAGGCACAGGGGGGAGGATGGCTACACCTTC.

The chain carries TRBV7-2 and TRBJ2-7; 10 bases are shared with TRBD2. Germline assignment: CDR1 SGHTA and CDR2 FQGNSA. The CDR3 runs 15 residues. The V gene end was trimmed by 6 bases and the J gene end by 3 bases; junction bases not matched to a gene: 8. This CDR3 is CASRMLAGANYEQYF. Here the CDR3 DNA reads TGTGCCAGCAGGATGCTAGCGGGGGCCAACTACGAGCAGTACTTC.

Details on this clone: Other DNA sequences within the sample encode an identical CDR3. The chain couples TRBV4-1 to TRBJ1-4, with 9 bases matching TRBD1. The ends lost 1 base at V and 6 bases at J; junction bases unmatched: 3. In germline, CDR1 is MGHRA, CDR2 YSYEKL. The CDR3 runs 15 residues. The CDR3 sequence is CASSQVRTGDEKLFF. The DNA for the CDR3 is TGCGCCAGCAGCCAAGTTCGGACAGGGGATGAAAAACTGTTTTTT.

V is TRBV12-3 or TRBV12-4 and J is TRBJ2-7; D unresolved. Trimming removed 3 bases from V and 4 bases from J, with 4 bases in between. This CDR3 region has 11 residues. This CDR3 is CASSFRYEQYF. The CDR3 coding sequence is TGTGCCAGCAGTTTCCGGTACGAGCAGTACTTC.